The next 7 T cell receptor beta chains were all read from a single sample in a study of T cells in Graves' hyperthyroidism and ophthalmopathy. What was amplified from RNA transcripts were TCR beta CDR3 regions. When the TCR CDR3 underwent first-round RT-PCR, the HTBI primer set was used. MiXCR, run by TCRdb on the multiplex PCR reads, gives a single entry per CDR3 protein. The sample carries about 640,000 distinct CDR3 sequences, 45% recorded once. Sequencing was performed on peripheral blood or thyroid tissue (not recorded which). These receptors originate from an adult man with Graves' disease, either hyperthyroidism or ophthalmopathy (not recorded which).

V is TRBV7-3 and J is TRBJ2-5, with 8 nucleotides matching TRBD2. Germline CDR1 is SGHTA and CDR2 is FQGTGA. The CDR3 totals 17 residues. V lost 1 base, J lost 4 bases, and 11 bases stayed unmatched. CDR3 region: CASSLKGGRPDRETQYF. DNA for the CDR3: TGTGCCAGCAGCTTAAAGGGCGGGAGGCCCGACAGAGAGACCCAGTACTTC.

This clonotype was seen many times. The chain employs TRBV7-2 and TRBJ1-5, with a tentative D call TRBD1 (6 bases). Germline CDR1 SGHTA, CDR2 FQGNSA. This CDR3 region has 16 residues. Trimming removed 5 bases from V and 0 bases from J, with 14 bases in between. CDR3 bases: TGTGCCAGCAGCCCGGGACATAGAAATAGCAATCAGCCCCAGCATTTT. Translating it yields CASSPGHRNSNQPQHF.

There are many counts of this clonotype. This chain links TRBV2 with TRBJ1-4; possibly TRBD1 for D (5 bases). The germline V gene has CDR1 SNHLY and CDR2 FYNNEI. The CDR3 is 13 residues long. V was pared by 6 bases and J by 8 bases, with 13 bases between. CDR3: CASRDDSYEKLFF. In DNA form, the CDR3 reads TGTGCCAGCAGGGATGACAGCTACGAAAAACTGTTTTTT.

This CDR3 is CASSARGNTDGYTF. CDR3 bases: TGCGCCAGCAGCGCCCGGGGTAACACCGATGGCTACACCTTC. The J gene is TRBJ1-2, the V gene TRBV5-1; D is uncertain. The CDR3 is made up of 14 amino acids. V was cut by 4 bases and J by 6 bases, with 16 bases left in between. CDR1 SGHRS and CDR2 YFSETQ come from the germline V gene. Filled out from reference TRBV5-1 and TRBJ1-2, the complete variable domain reads KAGVTQTPRYLIKTRGQQVTLSCSPISGHRSVSWYQQTPGQGLQFLFEYFSETQRNKGNFPGRFSGRQFSNSRSEMNVSTLELGDSALYLCASSARGNTDGYTFGSGTRLTVV.

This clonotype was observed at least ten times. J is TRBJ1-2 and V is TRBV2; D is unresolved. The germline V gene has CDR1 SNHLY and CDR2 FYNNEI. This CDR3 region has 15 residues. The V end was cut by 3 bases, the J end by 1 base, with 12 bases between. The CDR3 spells CASSEESAINYGYTF. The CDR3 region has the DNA TGTGCCAGCAGTGAGGAGTCAGCGATTAACTATGGCTACACCTTC.

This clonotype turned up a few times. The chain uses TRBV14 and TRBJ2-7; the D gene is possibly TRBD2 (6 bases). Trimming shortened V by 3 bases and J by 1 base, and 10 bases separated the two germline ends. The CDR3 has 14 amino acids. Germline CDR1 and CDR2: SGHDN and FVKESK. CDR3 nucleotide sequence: TGTGCCAGCAGCCAGATGCGGGGTTCCTACGAGCAGTACTTC. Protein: CASSQMRGSYEQYF.

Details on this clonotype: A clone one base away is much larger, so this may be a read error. The CDR3 DNA reads TGTGCCAGCAGTCCGCCGAGAGGGGCAGAGACCCAGTACTTC. Translation: CASSPPRGAETQYF. V and J are TRBV7-3 and TRBJ2-5; perhaps D is TRBD1 or TRBD2 (5 bases each). CDR3 length: 14 residues. Trimming removed 6 bases at V and 4 bases at J, with 15 bases between. The germline V gene encodes CDR1 SGHTA and CDR2 FQGTGA.